Presented here are 32 T cell receptor beta chains from one specimen sequenced in a study of T cell therapy after organ transplantation (dated by TCRdb to about 2019). The meaning of the sample's time point label: before start of T cell therapy. The library was made by the immunoSEQ multiplex PCR assay. Held by TCRdb, this immuneACCESS table contains in-frame sequences only and omits some clones. Under half of the omission traces to an unresolved V gene where checked; the cause of the rest is unknown. This sample holds about 48,000 clones; about 95% were observed only once. Of the sample, 2.5% to 3.5% falls within the top ten clones. Which antigens these TCRs recognize remains unknown. Sequencing used CD8+ T cells from blood, obtained before autologous CMV-specific T cell therapy. Receptors originate from a human patient who had received a solid organ transplant and had CMV disease.

The V and J genes are TRBV19 and TRBJ1-5, with no clear D. CDR1 is LNHDA, CDR2 SQIVND, per germline (reference sequence). The V gene lost 2 bases and the J gene lost 4 bases, with 18 bases spanning the gap. The CDR3 extends over 17 amino acids. The CDR3 reads CASSISPLWGRNQPQHF. Written as DNA, the CDR3 is TGTGCCAGTAGTATATCCCCACTTTGGGGAAGGAATCAGCCCCAGCATTTT.

This sequence joins TRBV7-8 and TRBJ2-3; 9 positions agree with TRBD1. This CDR3 is built from 20 residues. Germline values: CDR1 SGHVS, CDR2 FQNEAQ. The junction had 18 bases not matched to a gene; V was cut back by 2 bases and J by 3 bases. The CDR3 DNA follows: TGTGCCAGCAGCTTATGGGACCCGGGACAGGGAAGTATGGGGACAGATACGCAGTATTTT. The encoded protein is CASSLWDPGQGSMGTDTQYF.

The V and J genes are TRBV13 and TRBJ2-1, with a tentative D call TRBD2 (6 bases). CDR3 length: 12 residues. Germline V gene data show CDR1 as PRHDT and CDR2 as FYEKMQ (reference sequence). The V end was cut by 5 bases, the J end by 7 bases, with 9 bases between. The CDR3 is CASSHGGNEQFF. The CDR3 nucleotides are TGTGCCAGCAGCCACGGGGGAAATGAGCAGTTCTTC.

The J gene is TRBJ2-5, the V gene TRBV19, with D possibly TRBD2 on 7 matching bases. The assigned J gene may be wrong: the sequence end matches TRBJ2-7 better. CDR1 is LNHDA and CDR2 is SQIVND in the germline V gene (reference sequence). CDR3 length: 17 amino acids. In DNA form, the CDR3 reads TGTGCCAGTAGTATAGCCCTGGGGGGGCCCTTTGGAAACGAGCAGTACTTC. It is translated as CASSIALGGPFGNEQYF.

This chain uses TRBV5-4 with TRBJ1-1; no clear D gene. Germline V gene lookup returns CDR1 SGHNT and CDR2 YYREEE (reference sequence). The ends were cut back, 5 bases at V and 0 bases at J, with 11 bases in the middle. This CDR3 comprises 14 residues. This CDR3 is CASSQSDLNTEAFF. In DNA, the CDR3 is TGTGCCAGCAGTCAGAGTGACTTGAACACTGAAGCTTTCTTT.

The chain has TRBV7-9 and TRBJ2-1; D not certain. Deletions cut 0 bases from V and 6 bases from J, with 15 bases between. Germline V gene data show CDR1 as SEHNR and CDR2 as FQNEAQ (reference sequence). The CDR3 contains 16 residues. Written as DNA, the CDR3 is TGTGCCAGCAGCTTAGCTGGGTCGGTTGGCCCCAATGAGCAGTTCTTC. Encoded protein: CASSLAGSVGPNEQFF.

The chain is built from TRBV4-3 and TRBJ1-4; no definite D call. Germline CDR1 reads LGHNA; CDR2 reads YSLEER. The CDR3 consists of 17 residues. Trimming took 0 bases from V and 8 from J, leaving 19 bases between them. The CDR3 spells CASSQERAQAVREKLFF. DNA of the CDR3: TGCGCCAGCAGCCAAGAGAGAGCGCAGGCGGTTAGGGAAAAACTGTTTTTT.

The chain has TRBV7-9 and TRBJ1-1, with 8 bases identical to TRBD1. CDR1 SEHNR and CDR2 FQNEAQ come from the germline V gene (reference sequence). The CDR3 consists of 14 residues. V gave up 3 bases and J gave up 1 base; unmatched junction bases: 1. CDR3 sequence (DNA): TGTGCCAGCAGCTTTGGGACAGGGAACACTGAAGCTTTCTTT. Protein product: CASSFGTGNTEAFF.

The CDR3 loop reads CASSLATGTKNYEQYF. The CDR3, as DNA: TGCGCCAGCAGCTTGGCTACCGGGACGAAAAACTACGAGCAGTACTTC. The chain employs TRBV5-1 and TRBJ2-7; D tentatively fits TRBD1 or TRBD2 (5 bases each). CDR1 is SGHRS, CDR2 YFSETQ, per germline. Trimming cost V 0 bases and J 3 bases, with 16 bases left between them. The CDR3 has 16 residues.

This CDR3 is CASKGTERYEQYF. The CDR3 coding sequence is TGTGCCAGCAAAGGGACAGAGCGTTACGAGCAGTACTTC. J is TRBJ2-7 and V is TRBV6-5, with 7 bases fitting TRBD1. Germline V gene lookup returns CDR1 MNHEY and CDR2 SVGAGI. The CDR3 covers 13 residues. The V segment lost 7 bases and the J segment 4 bases; nucleotides outside the gene matches: 7.

V and J are TRBV6-5 and TRBJ2-5, with D tentatively TRBD1 (6 bases). CDR3 size: 15 residues. CDR1 and CDR2 (germline): MNHEY, SVGAGI. Trimming took off 2 bases at V and 2 bases at J, with 12 bases between the two ends. The CDR3 sequence: CASSYHGGVQETQYF. Written as DNA, the CDR3 is TGTGCCAGCAGTTACCATGGGGGCGTTCAAGAGACCCAGTACTTC.

This sequence joins TRBV27 and TRBJ1-2; D remains unclear. The germline V and J ends were trimmed by 3 bases and 4 bases, with 9 bases remaining between them. Per germline, CDR1 MNHEY and CDR2 SMNVEV (reference sequence). The CDR3 runs to 13 residues. The CDR3: CASSFGEGYGYTF. The CDR3, as DNA: TGTGCCAGCAGTTTCGGGGAGGGCTATGGCTACACCTTC.

This sequence joins TRBV9 and TRBJ1-4, with 10 bases aligning to TRBD1. V lost 4 bases and J lost 0; bases outside the gene matches: 3. In germline, CDR1 is SGDLS, CDR2 YYNGEE. This CDR3 has 16 residues. In DNA, the CDR3 is TGTGCCAGCAGCACCGGGACAGGGGCAACTAATGAAAAACTGTTTTTT. The encoded protein is CASSTGTGATNEKLFF.

This chain joins TRBV7-9 and TRBJ1-4, with a possible D match to TRBD1 (6 bases). CDR1 and CDR2 (germline): SEHNR, FQNEAQ (reference sequence). This CDR3 is built from 15 residues. The V and J ends lost 4 bases and 4 bases respectively, with 13 bases between them. CDR3 nucleotides: TGTGCCAGCAGCTACCGGGGGGGCCGTAATGAAAAACTGTTTTTT. Residues: CASSYRGGRNEKLFF.

This clone was seen only once. This sequence joins TRBV18 and TRBJ2-7, with D perhaps assigned TRBD1 or TRBD2 (5 bases each). In germline, CDR1 is KGHSH, CDR2 LQKENI. The CDR3 loop spans 13 amino acids. V lost 3 bases and J lost 3, with 9 bases in between. The CDR3: CASSPGGGYEQYF. The CDR3 DNA reads as TGTGCCAGCTCACCTGGTGGGGGCTACGAGCAGTACTTC.

This chain joins TRBV5-8 and TRBJ1-1; D gene unclear. Germline values: CDR1 SGHTS, CDR2 YDEGEE. The CDR3 covers 12 residues. With 0 bases removed from V and 10 bases from J, the gap between germline ends came to 10 bases. As DNA, the CDR3 is TGTGCCAGCAGCTTGGGGCTGGTCGGAGCTTTCTTT. It is translated as CASSLGLVGAFF.

The chain is built from TRBV2 and TRBJ1-1; D is ambiguous. The V end lost 5 bases, the J end lost 3 bases, and 13 bases lay between the germline ends. CDR1 and CDR2 (germline): SNHLY, FYNNEI. The CDR3 runs 14 residues. This chain's CDR3 is CASSPLVSDTEAFF. CDR3 in DNA: TGTGCCAGCAGTCCACTCGTCTCGGACACTGAAGCTTTCTTT. Filled out from reference TRBV2 and TRBJ1-1, the complete variable domain reads EPEVTQTPSHQVTQMGQEVILRCVPISNHLYFYWYRQILGQKVEFLVSFYNNEISEKSEIFDDQFSVERPDGSNFTLKIRSTKLEDSAMYFCASSPLVSDTEAFFGQGTRLTVV.

The chain has TRBV30 and TRBJ1-1; TRBD1 matches at 9 bases. CDR3 length: 14 residues. Germline V lookup: CDR1 GTSNPN, CDR2 SVGIG (reference sequence). The V segment lost 4 bases and the J segment 3 bases; nucleotides outside the gene matches: 6. CDR3 region: CAWKTYRGHTEAFF. For the CDR3, the DNA is TGTGCCTGGAAAACTTACAGGGGGCACACTGAAGCTTTCTTT.

CDR3 protein: CASSALGEGGNQPQHF. CDR3 coding DNA: TGTGCCAGCAGTGCCCTTGGCGAGGGGGGTAATCAGCCCCAGCATTTT. The J gene is TRBJ1-5, the V gene TRBV25-1; D possibly corresponds to TRBD1 (6 bases). This CDR3 comprises 16 residues. The germline V gene encodes CDR1 MGHDK and CDR2 SYGVNS. The ends were cut back, 4 bases at V and 4 bases at J, with 17 bases in the middle.

The V gene is TRBV30, the J gene TRBJ1-1, with D unresolved. V lost 7 bases and J 0 bases, leaving 9 bases between the germline ends. Germline loops: CDR1 GTSNPN, CDR2 SVGIG (reference sequence). The CDR3 sequence is 12 residues long. CDR3: CAFSSVNTEAFF. The CDR3 nucleotides read TGTGCCTTCTCTTCGGTGAACACTGAAGCTTTCTTT.

The V call is TRBV2, the J call TRBJ1-5; 7 bases are shared with TRBD1. V trimming: 4 bases; J trimming: 4 bases; junction bases outside the gene matches: 10. The germline CDR1 and CDR2 sequences are SNHLY and FYNNEI. There are 16 residues in the CDR3. CDR3 DNA sequence: TGTGCCAGCAGTGTATTTTCGGGGGACAGTAATCAGCCCCAGCATTTT. It specifies CASSVFSGDSNQPQHF. Filled out from reference TRBV2 and TRBJ1-5, the complete variable domain reads EPEVTQTPSHQVTQMGQEVILRCVPISNHLYFYWYRQILGQKVEFLVSFYNNEISEKSEIFDDQFSVERPDGSNFTLKIRSTKLEDSAMYFCASSVFSGDSNQPQHFGDGTRLSIL.

CDR3 sequence (DNA): TGCGCCAGCGCTGACAGCTATGGCTACACCTTC. It encodes CASADSYGYTF. The genes are TRBV5-1 and TRBJ1-2; TRBD1 is a possible D gene (5 bases). Germline V gene sequence: CDR1 SGHRS, CDR2 YFSETQ. The CDR3 length is 11 residues. With 7 bases removed from V and 4 bases from J, the gap between germline ends came to 8 bases.

The V call is TRBV29-1, the J call TRBJ2-7; the D call may be TRBD1 or TRBD2 (5 bases each). Germline lookup yields CDR1 SQVTM and CDR2 ANQGSEA. This CDR3 spans 13 amino acids. Trimming left V 0 bases short and J 3 bases short, with 9 bases between. CDR3 in DNA: TGCAGCGTTGAAGAAGGGACGGGCTACGAGCAGTACTTC. Its protein product is CSVEEGTGYEQYF.

V and J are TRBV5-6 and TRBJ1-2; tentatively, D is TRBD1 (6 bases). V lost 0 bases to trimming and J lost 10 bases, with 10 bases between them. This CDR3 comprises 12 residues. Germline values: CDR1 SGHDT, CDR2 YYEEEE. The CDR3: CASSLGTGYYTF. CDR3 sequence (DNA): TGTGCCAGCAGCTTGGGCACAGGGTACTACACCTTC.

The chain combines TRBV30 with TRBJ2-2; tentatively, D is TRBD2 (6 bases). This CDR3 contains 13 residues. V was cut by 4 bases and J by 4 bases, with 10 bases left in between. CDR1 GTSNPN and CDR2 SVGIG come from the germline V gene (reference sequence). In DNA form, the CDR3 reads TGTGCCTGGAAGGTGGGGGGCACCGGGGAGCTGTTTTTT. Protein sequence: CAWKVGGTGELFF.

The chain employs TRBV6-5 and TRBJ1-3; D may be TRBD1 (5 bases). Germline V gene data show CDR1 as MNHEY and CDR2 as SVGAGI. The CDR3 contains 16 residues. Trimming cost V 1 base and J 3 bases, with 13 bases left between them. CDR3 in amino acids: CASSYYGGESGNTIYF. CDR3 sequence (DNA): TGTGCCAGCAGTTACTATGGGGGTGAGAGTGGAAACACCATATATTTT.

The rearrangement links TRBV5-1 to TRBJ2-6; a weak D match, TRBD1 (5 bases). Germline CDR1 is SGHRS and CDR2 is YFSETQ. V was pared by 5 bases and J by 0 bases, with 12 bases between. The CDR3 sequence is 16 residues long. The CDR3 sequence is CASRPFTGSGANVLTF. In DNA, the CDR3 is TGCGCCAGCAGACCATTCACAGGCTCTGGGGCCAACGTCCTGACTTTC.

The chain links TRBV4-3 to TRBJ1-1; D may be TRBD1 (6 bases). Germline V lookup: CDR1 LGHNA, CDR2 YSLEER. CDR3 length: 18 amino acids. The germline V and J ends were trimmed by 4 bases and 0 bases, with 21 bases remaining between them. CDR3 DNA: TGCGCCAGCAGCCGACTGACAGGAGCTAGCCCTATGAACACTGAAGCTTTCTTT. Amino acids: CASSRLTGASPMNTEAFF.

This clone was counted once. The V gene is TRBV30, the J gene TRBJ2-1; D is undetermined. The CDR3 sequence is 13 residues long. Germline CDR1 GTSNPN, CDR2 SVGIG (reference sequence). V was trimmed by 3 bases and J by 5 bases, leaving 11 bases between them. The CDR3 DNA reads as TGTGCCTGGAGCCCCCGGGCCCACAATGAGCAGTTCTTC. Translation: CAWSPRAHNEQFF.

The genes are TRBV5-1 and TRBJ2-7; D perhaps matches TRBD1 (6 bases). Germline V gene lookup returns CDR1 SGHRS and CDR2 YFSETQ. With 0 bases removed from V and 5 bases from J, the gap between germline ends came to 9 bases. The CDR3 loop spans 13 amino acids. The CDR3 region is CASSLVGGDEQYF. The CDR3 DNA sequence: TGCGCCAGCAGCTTGGTTGGGGGCGACGAGCAGTACTTC.

The chain employs TRBV30 and TRBJ2-7, with a tentative D call TRBD2 (6 bases). V was cut by 0 bases and J by 9 bases, with 15 bases left in between. The germline V gene has CDR1 GTSNPN and CDR2 SVGIG (reference sequence). The CDR3 consists of 13 residues. The CDR3 nucleotides are TGTGCCTGGAGTGTACACGACCAGGAGGGGCAGTACTTC. It yields the protein CAWSVHDQEGQYF. Full variable domain (outside the CDR3, taken from reference TRBV30 and TRBJ2-7): SQTIHQWPATLVQPVGSPLSLECTVEGTSNPNLYWYRQAAGRGLQLLFYSVGIGQISSEVPQNLSASRPQDRQFILSSKKLLLSDSGFYLCAWSVHDQEGQYFGPGTRLTVT.

V usage is TRBV27 and J usage is TRBJ2-7; D unresolved. The ends were cut back, 2 bases at V and 3 bases at J, with 11 bases in the middle. The CDR3 loop spans 14 amino acids. Per the germline V gene, CDR1 is MNHEY and CDR2 is SMNVEV (reference sequence). CDR3 sequence (DNA): TGTGCCAGCAGTTTAAACCAGATAGACTACGAGCAGTACTTC. Amino acids: CASSLNQIDYEQYF.